The 19 T cell receptor beta chains below were found in one sample sequenced in a study of blood T cell repertoires in COVID-19 (TCRdb year 2020). Library generation was performed with the immunoSEQ multiplex PCR assay. The table was pulled from immuneACCESS by TCRdb, which kept in-frame rearrangements only. Such tables lose some clones; where checked, under half of the loss comes from unresolved V genes, and the rest has no known cause. In this sample the table shows 200,000 to 250,000 clones, roughly nine tenths of which occur a single time. The ten largest clones take up around 2.7% of the sample. Sequenced material: PBMCs or T cells enriched from blood (not recorded which). The source of these receptors is a woman in her thirties who had recovered from COVID-19.

A few counts support this clone. V gene TRBV7-9 combines with J gene TRBJ2-5; 7 nucleotides agree with TRBD1. V dropped 0 bases and J dropped 1; count of bases not matched to a gene: 2. The CDR3 contains 15 residues. CDR1 is SEHNR, CDR2 FQNEAQ, per germline (reference sequence). The CDR3: CASSLAGQTQETQYF. The CDR3 nucleotides read TGTGCCAGCAGCTTAGCGGGACAGACCCAAGAGACCCAGTACTTC.

V gene TRBV6-5 combines with J gene TRBJ1-3, with D uncertain. V was pared by 5 bases and J by 0 bases, with 11 bases between. The CDR3 has 15 residues. Per the germline V gene, CDR1 is MNHEY and CDR2 is SVGAGI. DNA of the CDR3: TGTGCCAGCAGTACCGGGATAACCTCTGGAAACACCATATATTTT. This translates into CASSTGITSGNTIYF.

The rearrangement links TRBV3-1 (or the pseudogene TRBV3-2) to TRBJ2-7; weak D call: TRBD1 (5 bases). From germline, CDR1 is LGHDT and CDR2 YNNKEL (reference sequence). This CDR3 spans 15 amino acids. V dropped 1 base and J dropped 5 bases, with 15 bases sitting between them. The CDR3 protein is CASSQASTVLDEQYF. The CDR3 DNA reads TGTGCCAGCAGCCAAGCCTCGACAGTGTTGGACGAGCAGTACTTC.

J is TRBJ2-7 and V is TRBV12-3 or TRBV12-4; D is undetermined. Trimming took 8 bases from V and 0 from J, leaving 11 bases between them. This CDR3 contains 13 residues. CDR3 in amino acids: CASGPSSSYEQYF. As DNA, the CDR3 is TGTGCCAGCGGGCCCAGCAGCTCCTACGAGCAGTACTTC.

This rearrangement joins TRBV19 to TRBJ1-6; perhaps TRBD1 as D (6 bases). The length of the CDR3 is 14 residues. The V and J ends lost 6 bases and 6 bases respectively, with 12 bases between them. CDR1 is LNHDA and CDR2 is SQIVND in the germline V gene (reference sequence). DNA for the CDR3: TGTGCCAGTAGACCGACAGGAATTAATTCACCCCTCCACTTT. This encodes CASRPTGINSPLHF.

Many counts were recorded for this clone. The rearrangement uses TRBV6-6 and TRBJ2-7; D may be TRBD1 (5 bases). Trimming stripped 5 bases from V and 2 bases from J, with 10 bases between. This CDR3 comprises 13 residues. Germline CDR1 and CDR2: MNHNY and SVGAGI (reference sequence). CDR3 DNA: TGTGCCAGCAGTAGGGGCCCGACCTACGAGCAGTACTTC. Encoded protein: CASSRGPTYEQYF.

The CDR3 reads CASSQDRNYEQYF. CDR3 DNA: TGTGCCAGCAGCCAGGACAGGAACTACGAGCAGTACTTC. The chain employs TRBV13 and TRBJ2-7; TRBD1 agrees at 7 bases. Germline lookup yields CDR1 PRHDT and CDR2 FYEKMQ (reference sequence). The CDR3 is 13 amino acids. Germline trimming cut 5 bases from V and 3 bases from J; bases unmatched to any gene: 4.

The gene calls are TRBV13 and TRBJ1-1; the D gene is possibly TRBD1 (5 bases). There are 14 residues in the CDR3. Germline values: CDR1 PRHDT, CDR2 FYEKMQ (reference sequence). The V and J ends lost 4 bases and 2 bases respectively, with 11 bases between them. This CDR3 is CASSSPGLNTEAFF. The CDR3 DNA reads as TGTGCCAGCAGCTCCCCGGGACTTAACACTGAAGCTTTCTTT.

The genes are TRBV12-5 and TRBJ2-1, with a possible D match to TRBD1 (5 bases). The germline CDR1 and CDR2 sequences are LGHNT and FRNRAP. V shed 1 base and J shed 4 bases, with 11 bases lying between them. The CDR3 is 15 amino acids. The CDR3 nucleotides are TGTGCTAGTGGTTTGGGGTCAGGGCCTTACAATGAGCAGTTCTTC. This encodes CASGLGSGPYNEQFF. Full variable domain (missing parts from reference TRBV12-5 and TRBJ2-1): DARVTQTPRHKVTEMGQEVTMRCQPILGHNTVFWYRQTMMQGLELLAYFRNRAPLDDSGMPKDRFSAEMPDATLATLKIQPSEPRDSAVYFCASGLGSGPYNEQFFGPGTRLTVL.

The chain recombines TRBV5-8 with TRBJ2-3; 12 nucleotides agree with TRBD2. The germline gives CDR1 SGHTS, CDR2 YDEGEE. The junction had 5 bases not matched to a gene; V was cut back by 5 bases and J by 4 bases. The CDR3 loop spans 15 amino acids. The DNA of the CDR3 is TGTGCCAGCAGTTCCCGACTAGCGGGGGCAGATACGCAGTATTTT. Translation gives CASSSRLAGADTQYF.

This clone appeared once. The V and J genes are TRBV5-6 and TRBJ2-1, with 9 bases identical to TRBD2. This CDR3 contains 15 residues. V trimming: 2 bases; J trimming: 3 bases; junction bases outside the gene matches: 3. Germline V gives CDR1 SGHDT, CDR2 YYEEEE. The CDR3 spells CASSFGAGGYNEQFF. The DNA for the CDR3 is TGTGCCAGCAGCTTTGGAGCGGGGGGCTACAATGAGCAGTTCTTC.

This clone was seen more than once but under ten times. The CDR3 coding sequence is TGCGCCAGCAGCTTGGAGGGTAGCGGGGGGTCCAGCTCCTACGAGCAGTACTTC. Protein: CASSLEGSGGSSSYEQYF. V and J are TRBV5-1 and TRBJ2-7; 10 bases fit TRBD2. CDR1 is SGHRS, CDR2 YFSETQ, per germline. The CDR3 contains 18 residues. V was pared by 0 bases and J by 0 bases, with 9 bases of the junction left unmatched.

The V and J genes are TRBV3-1 (or the pseudogene TRBV3-2) and TRBJ1-2, with TRBD1 matching 7 bases. From germline, CDR1 is LGHDT and CDR2 YNNKEL (reference sequence). The V segment lost 1 base and the J segment 1 base; nucleotides outside the gene matches: 3. The CDR3 is made up of 15 amino acids. CDR3 DNA sequence: TGTGCCAGCAGCCAAGTGGGACAGCTTAACTATGGCTACACCTTC. Translation: CASSQVGQLNYGYTF.

CDR3 loop: CASTTFAYGDGYTF. CDR3 coding DNA: TGTGCCAGCACCACTTTCGCATACGGGGATGGCTACACCTTC. The chain links TRBV5-6 to TRBJ1-2; no firm D call. Germline CDR1 is SGHDT and CDR2 is YYEEEE. The CDR3 totals 14 residues. The ends were cut back, 6 bases at V and 6 bases at J, with 18 bases in the middle.

This chain joins TRBV5-4 and TRBJ2-3; D is undetermined. Trimming removed 1 base from V and 0 bases from J, with 9 bases in between. The CDR3 length is 15 residues. Germline V CDR1 and CDR2: SGHNT, YYREEE (reference sequence). The CDR3 nucleotides are TGTGCCAGCAGCTTGTATGAGCCTAGCACAGATACGCAGTATTTT. As protein: CASSLYEPSTDTQYF.

The rearrangement uses TRBV5-4 and TRBJ2-2; 10 nucleotides agree with TRBD1. CDR1 and CDR2 from the germline V gene are SGHNT and YYREEE (reference sequence). The CDR3 is 14 amino acids. J gave up 6 bases and V 4 bases, and 3 bases lay outside the gene matches. The CDR3 is CASSIGTGAGELFF. CDR3 sequence (DNA): TGTGCCAGCAGCATAGGGACAGGGGCCGGGGAGCTGTTTTTT.

The V gene is TRBV6-2 or TRBV6-3, the J gene TRBJ2-7; 9 positions match TRBD1. Germline V CDR1 and CDR2: MNHEY, SVGEGT. The CDR3 contains 14 residues. V dropped 5 bases and J dropped 2; count of bases not matched to a gene: 4. The CDR3 protein is CASSRRTGAYEQYF. In DNA, the CDR3 is TGTGCCAGCAGTCGACGGACAGGGGCCTACGAGCAGTACTTC.

The chain carries TRBV7-3 and TRBJ2-2; 7 bases line up with TRBD1. The germline gives CDR1 SGHTA, CDR2 FQGTGA. The length of the CDR3 is 15 residues. Trimming took 5 bases from V and 4 from J; bases not matched to a gene: 7. In DNA, the CDR3 is TGTGCCAGCAGCCGCGCGACAGGGCTCACCGGGGAGCTGTTTTTT. It translates to CASSRATGLTGELFF.

The genes are TRBV9 and TRBJ1-2; 7 bases align to TRBD1. The V segment lost 0 bases and the J segment 6 bases; nucleotides outside the gene matches: 5. This CDR3 has 14 amino acids. Germline-derived CDR1 and CDR2 are SGDLS and YYNGEE. The CDR3 region is CASSVGTGDDGYTF. The CDR3 coding sequence is TGTGCCAGCAGCGTAGGGACAGGTGATGATGGCTACACCTTC.